These 11 T cell receptor beta chains came from one sample sequenced in a study of T cell changes during pregnancy in multiple sclerosis. Repertoires were generated with immunoSEQ multiplex PCR, while TCRdb's copy carries only in-frame clones and drops some. Counted here are roughly 56,000 clones, 88% occurring once; the ten biggest clones make up 1.5% to 2%. The sample in question was peripheral blood, obtained in the first trimester of pregnancy. The receptors originated from a female donor with multiple sclerosis, enrolled in a pregnancy study.

By share, this clone counts as medium-sized. V usage is TRBV11-2 and J usage is TRBJ2-3; 9 bases are a match to TRBD1. CDR3 length: 19 residues. Germline CDR1 SGHAT, CDR2 FQNNGV. With V trimmed by 2 bases and J by 2 bases, 14 bases remained unmatched. DNA for the CDR3: TGTGCCAGCAGCTTAATCGGCTGGGGACAGGGAATGGTCACAGATACGCAGTATTTT. It is translated as CASSLIGWGQGMVTDTQYF.

The count of this clone is one. V gene TRBV30 combines with J gene TRBJ1-2; D remains unclear. Trimming pared 4 bases from V and 1 base from J, leaving 10 bases between. The V gene's germline CDR1 is GTSNPN and CDR2 SVGIG (reference sequence). CDR3 length equals 13 residues. The CDR3 DNA reads TGTGCCTGGAATCCGGGTCTTAACTATGGCTACACCTTC. Its protein is CAWNPGLNYGYTF.

This chain uses TRBV6-6 with TRBJ2-7, with a possible D match to TRBD1 (8 bases). There are 13 residues in the CDR3. Germline assignment: CDR1 MNHNY and CDR2 SVGAGI (reference sequence). Trimming pared 6 bases from V and 7 bases from J, leaving 16 bases between. This chain's CDR3 is CASRAGQDKEQYF. For the CDR3, the DNA is TGTGCCAGCAGAGCGGGACAGGATAAAGAGCAGTACTTC.

The V and J genes are TRBV5-4 and TRBJ2-7; TRBD2 agrees at 8 bases. This CDR3 region has 15 residues. J was trimmed by 3 bases and V by 3 bases; bases with no gene match: 8. CDR1 and CDR2 (germline): SGHNT, YYREEE (reference sequence). CDR3 protein: CASSWLAGTSYEQYF. As DNA, the CDR3 is TGTGCCAGCAGCTGGTTAGCGGGAACAAGCTACGAGCAGTACTTC.

The chain links TRBV5-4 to TRBJ2-7; 8 bases agree with TRBD2. The germline V gene has CDR1 SGHNT and CDR2 YYREEE (reference sequence). V was pared by 1 base and J by 5 bases, with 5 bases of the junction left unmatched. The CDR3 runs 14 residues. CDR3 nucleotide sequence: TGTGCCAGCAGCTTGACGGGAGGGAGGCACGAGCAGTACTTC. Protein: CASSLTGGRHEQYF.

V and J are TRBV5-1 and TRBJ1-3; no clear D gene. The ends were cut back, 1 base at V and 0 bases at J, with 11 bases in the middle. This CDR3 is built from 16 residues. Germline assignment: CDR1 SGHRS and CDR2 YFSETQ. This chain's CDR3 is CASSLRSADSGNTIYF. CDR3 coding DNA: TGCGCCAGCAGCTTGAGGTCGGCGGACTCTGGAAACACCATATATTTT.

J is TRBJ1-2 and V is TRBV5-1; D unresolved. Trimming removed 0 bases from V and 5 bases from J, with 8 bases in between. Germline loops: CDR1 SGHRS, CDR2 YFSETQ. The CDR3 sequence is 13 residues long. CDR3 sequence (DNA): TGCGCCAGCAGCTTGGCCCCGGAGTATGGCTACACCTTC. Protein product: CASSLAPEYGYTF.

The DNA of the CDR3 is TGCAGCGGACTAGAGCAAGAGACCCAGTACTTC. As protein: CSGLEQETQYF. J is TRBJ2-5 and V is TRBV29-1; a possible D gene is TRBD2 (6 bases). V was pared by 7 bases and J by 2 bases, with 8 bases between. The germline gives CDR1 SQVTM, CDR2 ANQGSEA. The CDR3 has 11 residues.

The chain couples TRBV2 to TRBJ1-5; the D is unclear. CDR1 and CDR2 (germline): SNHLY, FYNNEI. The CDR3 totals 13 residues. The germline V and J ends were trimmed by 4 bases and 3 bases, with 7 bases remaining between them. CDR3 residues: CASSGENNQPQHF. The CDR3 DNA is TGTGCCAGCAGTGGGGAGAACAATCAGCCCCAGCATTTT.

This clone occurred a few times. The chain carries TRBV28 and TRBJ1-1; D remains ambiguous. V dropped 6 bases and J dropped 5 bases, with 10 bases sitting between them. Germline loops: CDR1 MDHEN, CDR2 SYDVKM. This CDR3 contains 12 residues. CDR3 sequence (DNA): TGTGCCAGCAGGCATCCCCGGACTGAAGCTTTCTTT. This gives the protein CASRHPRTEAFF. Looking up the rest from reference TRBV28 and TRBJ1-1 gives the full variable domain: DVKVTQSSRYLVKRTGEKVFLECVQDMDHENMFWYRQDPGLGLRLIYFSYDVKMKEKGDIPEGYSVSREKKERFSLILESASTNQTSMYLCASRHPRTEAFFGQGTRLTVV.

The chain is built from TRBV7-6 and TRBJ2-7; the D gene is possibly TRBD2 (6 bases). Germline-derived CDR1 and CDR2 are SGHVS and FNYEAQ. The V gene lost 0 bases and the J gene lost 1 base, with 7 bases spanning the gap. The CDR3 runs to 14 residues. CDR3: CASSLAAGSYEQYF. CDR3 coding DNA: TGTGCCAGCAGCTTAGCGGCGGGGTCCTACGAGCAGTACTTC.